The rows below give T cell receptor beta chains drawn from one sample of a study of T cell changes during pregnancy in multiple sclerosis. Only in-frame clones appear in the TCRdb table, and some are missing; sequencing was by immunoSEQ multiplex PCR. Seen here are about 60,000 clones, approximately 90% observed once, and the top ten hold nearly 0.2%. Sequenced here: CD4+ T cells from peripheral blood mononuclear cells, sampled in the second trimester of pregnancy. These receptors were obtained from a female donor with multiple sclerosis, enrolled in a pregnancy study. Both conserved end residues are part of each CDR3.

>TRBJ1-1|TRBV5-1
CASSTQGGTEAFF
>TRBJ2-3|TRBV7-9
CASSLSGSRSDTQYF
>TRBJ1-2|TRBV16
CASSQAAIYGYTF
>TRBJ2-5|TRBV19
CASSMLGTAQETQYF
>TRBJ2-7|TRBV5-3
CARSPGGSSYEQYF
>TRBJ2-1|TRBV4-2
CASSQSQGSYNEQFF
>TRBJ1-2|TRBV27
CASSPRTGLVIYGYTF
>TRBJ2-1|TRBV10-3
CAILSGTGNEQFF
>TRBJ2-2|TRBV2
CASMVGGPGTGELFF
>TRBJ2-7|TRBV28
CASSSRLASSYEQYF
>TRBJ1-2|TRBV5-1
CASTPDSSAIGYTF
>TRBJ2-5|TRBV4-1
CASSQDRLAGGHISETQYF